A selection of T cell receptor beta chains follows, all from one sample in a study of cytomegalovirus exposure and HLA in healthy donors. Sequencing was performed with immunoSEQ multiplex PCR; in TCRdb, only in-frame clones are kept and a portion is missing. The sample yields 160,000 or so clones, approximately 80% seen once. Material for sequencing was PBMCs. Receptors were obtained from a man aged 50 to 59 in good health and CMV-seropositive. Each CDR3 is given with its conserved first and last residue. Fields, in order: V gene, J gene, D gene, clone size, CDR3 protein, CDR3 DNA. D genes are given only for firm matches. Size values are once, few and many counts, or a class for expanded clones, and some rows have none.

v_gene: TRBV7-2; j_gene: TRBJ1-6; d_gene: TRBD1; abundance: .; CDR3aa: CASSIQGAGSPLHF; CDR3nt: TGTGCCAGCAGCATACAGGGGGCAGGTTCACCCCTCCACTTT
v_gene: TRBV9; j_gene: TRBJ1-3; d_gene: TRBD1; abundance: .; CDR3aa: CASSAQGAGNTIYF; CDR3nt: TGTGCCAGCAGCGCTCAGGGGGCTGGAAACACCATATATTTT
v_gene: TRBV18; j_gene: TRBJ2-1; d_gene: TRBD2; abundance: .; CDR3aa: CASSPRGGVAGDSYNEQFF; CDR3nt: TGTGCCAGCTCACCAAGGGGAGGGGTAGCGGGGGACTCCTACAATGAGCAGTTCTTC
v_gene: TRBV15; j_gene: TRBJ1-5; d_gene: TRBD1; abundance: .; CDR3aa: CATSPTSTGGRQPQHF; CDR3nt: TGTGCCACCAGCCCTACCTCGACAGGGGGCCGCCAGCCCCAGCATTTT
v_gene: TRBV4-3; j_gene: TRBJ2-1; d_gene: .; abundance: few; CDR3aa: CASSQDTGEEFF; CDR3nt: TGCGCCAGCAGCCAAGACACGGGGGAGGAGTTCTTC
v_gene: TRBV5-8; j_gene: TRBJ1-6; d_gene: TRBD1; abundance: .; CDR3aa: CASSLGRGRNSPLHF; CDR3nt: TGTGCCAGCAGCTTGGGGAGGGGGCGGAATTCACCCCTCCACTTT
v_gene: TRBV11-2; j_gene: TRBJ1-2; d_gene: TRBD1; abundance: .; CDR3aa: CASSSTGNYGYTF; CDR3nt: TGTGCCAGCAGCTCGACAGGGAACTATGGCTACACCTTC
v_gene: TRBV7-9; j_gene: TRBJ1-3; d_gene: TRBD1; abundance: once; CDR3aa: CASSNRDRGNTIYF; CDR3nt: TGTGCCAGCAGCAACCGGGACAGGGGAAACACCATATATTTT
v_gene: TRBV5-6; j_gene: TRBJ1-5; d_gene: .; abundance: .; CDR3aa: CASSFGQNSNQPQHF; CDR3nt: TGTGCCAGCAGCTTTGGACAGAATAGCAATCAGCCCCAGCATTTT
v_gene: TRBV6-6; j_gene: TRBJ1-2; d_gene: TRBD1; abundance: .; CDR3aa: CASKYTDRGVRSGYTF; CDR3nt: TGTGCCAGCAAGTACACTGACAGGGGAGTTCGTAGTGGCTACACCTTC
v_gene: TRBV19; j_gene: TRBJ1-1; d_gene: TRBD1; abundance: .; CDR3aa: CASSMPPTGASTEAFF; CDR3nt: TGTGCCAGTAGTATGCCCCCGACAGGGGCGAGCACTGAAGCTTTCTTT
v_gene: TRBV6-5; j_gene: TRBJ2-1; d_gene: TRBD1; abundance: .; CDR3aa: CASNLRDRAHEQFF; CDR3nt: TGTGCCAGCAACCTCCGGGACAGGGCTCATGAGCAGTTCTTC
v_gene: TRBV10-3; j_gene: TRBJ1-1; d_gene: .; abundance: few; CDR3aa: CAITPDKNTEAFF; CDR3nt: TGTGCCATCACCCCCGACAAGAACACTGAAGCTTTCTTT
v_gene: TRBV6-1; j_gene: TRBJ2-1; d_gene: .; abundance: .; CDR3aa: CASTDNEQFF; CDR3nt: TGTGCCAGTACAGACAATGAGCAGTTCTTC
v_gene: TRBV19; j_gene: TRBJ1-1; d_gene: .; abundance: .; CDR3aa: CASRFVTMNTEAFF; CDR3nt: TGTGCCAGTAGGTTCGTCACAATGAACACTGAAGCTTTCTTT
v_gene: TRBV6-5; j_gene: TRBJ1-5; d_gene: .; abundance: .; CDR3aa: CASSYPGGPGPQHF; CDR3nt: TGTGCCAGCAGTTACCCTGGGGGCCCCGGGCCCCAGCATTTT
v_gene: TRBV5-4; j_gene: TRBJ1-6; d_gene: TRBD1; abundance: few; CDR3aa: CASSHDRGQRSPLHF; CDR3nt: TGTGCCAGCAGCCATGACAGGGGGCAACGATCACCCCTCCACTTT
v_gene: TRBV30; j_gene: TRBJ2-1; d_gene: TRBD1; abundance: .; CDR3aa: CAWSTRRDRVYNEQFF; CDR3nt: TGTGCCTGGAGTACTCGGCGGGACAGGGTTTACAATGAGCAGTTCTTC
v_gene: TRBV5-1; j_gene: TRBJ2-5; d_gene: TRBD2; abundance: .; CDR3aa: CASSLGTSSQETQYF; CDR3nt: TGCGCCAGCAGCCTCGGGACTAGCAGCCAAGAGACCCAGTACTTC
v_gene: TRBV5-4; j_gene: TRBJ2-1; d_gene: .; abundance: .; CDR3aa: CASSLTSDSYNEQFF; CDR3nt: TGTGCCAGCAGCTTAACGTCAGACTCCTACAATGAGCAGTTCTTC
v_gene: TRBV6-1; j_gene: TRBJ1-1; d_gene: .; abundance: few; CDR3aa: CASSSPGRGDTEAFF; CDR3nt: TGTGCCAGCAGTTCCCCGGGACGGGGGGACACTGAAGCTTTCTTT
v_gene: TRBV11-3; j_gene: TRBJ2-5; d_gene: TRBD2; abundance: few; CDR3aa: CASSPWTSGGLQETQYF; CDR3nt: TGTGCCAGCAGCCCCTGGACTAGCGGGGGGCTCCAAGAGACCCAGTACTTC
v_gene: TRBV27; j_gene: TRBJ2-5; d_gene: TRBD1; abundance: .; CDR3aa: CASSLAGGSQETQYF; CDR3nt: TGTGCCAGCAGTTTAGCAGGGGGTAGCCAAGAGACCCAGTACTTC
v_gene: TRBV5-8; j_gene: TRBJ2-3; d_gene: .; abundance: .; CDR3aa: CASSAVWGPDTQYF; CDR3nt: TGTGCCAGCAGCGCGGTCTGGGGGCCAGATACGCAGTATTTT
v_gene: TRBV13; j_gene: TRBJ1-1; d_gene: TRBD1; abundance: .; CDR3aa: CASSLRGGLNTEAFF; CDR3nt: TGTGCCAGCAGCCTCAGAGGGGGCCTGAACACTGAAGCTTTCTTT
v_gene: TRBV7-2; j_gene: TRBJ1-2; d_gene: .; abundance: .; CDR3aa: CASGAGAGYGYTF; CDR3nt: TGTGCCAGCGGAGCTGGGGCAGGCTATGGCTACACCTTC
v_gene: TRBV30; j_gene: TRBJ2-2; d_gene: .; abundance: .; CDR3aa: CAWSEGVSAKSRRTGELFF; CDR3nt: TGTGCCTGGTCTGAGGGGGTTAGTGCTAAGAGTCGAAGGACCGGGGAGCTGTTTTTT
v_gene: TRBV9; j_gene: TRBJ2-5; d_gene: .; abundance: once; CDR3aa: CASSVEAYQEAQYF; CDR3nt: TGTGCCAGCAGCGTAGAGGCCTACCAAGAGGCCCAGTACTTC
v_gene: TRBV5-4; j_gene: TRBJ1-3; d_gene: .; abundance: .; CDR3aa: CASSWGPGNTIYF; CDR3nt: TGTGCCAGCAGCTGGGGCCCCGGGAACACCATATATTTT
v_gene: TRBV9; j_gene: TRBJ2-1; d_gene: .; abundance: .; CDR3aa: CASSPQTYNEQFF; CDR3nt: TGTGCCAGCAGCCCCCAGACCTACAATGAGCAGTTCTTC
v_gene: TRBV27; j_gene: TRBJ1-5; d_gene: TRBD1; abundance: .; CDR3aa: CASSPSDRGGNQPQHF; CDR3nt: TGTGCCAGCAGTCCGTCGGACAGGGGGGGCAATCAGCCCCAGCATTTT
v_gene: TRBV7-2; j_gene: TRBJ2-1; d_gene: TRBD2; abundance: .; CDR3aa: CASSWQRTSGGEQFF; CDR3nt: TGTGCCAGCAGCTGGCAAAGGACTAGCGGGGGTGAGCAGTTCTTC
v_gene: TRBV5-4; j_gene: TRBJ1-1; d_gene: .; abundance: .; CDR3aa: CASSLETSMNTEAFF; CDR3nt: TGTGCCAGCAGCTTGGAAACTTCCATGAACACTGAAGCTTTCTTT
v_gene: TRBV6-5; j_gene: TRBJ1-1; d_gene: .; abundance: few; CDR3aa: CASSYSPGGNTEAFF; CDR3nt: TGTGCCAGCAGTTACTCGCCGGGGGGGAACACTGAAGCTTTCTTT
v_gene: TRBV5-1; j_gene: TRBJ1-2; d_gene: TRBD1; abundance: .; CDR3aa: CASSLNRGGVSGYTF; CDR3nt: TGCGCCAGCAGCTTGAACAGGGGCGGAGTGAGCGGCTACACCTTC
v_gene: TRBV4-1; j_gene: TRBJ1-1; d_gene: .; abundance: .; CDR3aa: CASSHLQGTEAFF; CDR3nt: TGCGCCAGCAGCCACCTGCAGGGTACCGAGGCTTTCTTT
v_gene: TRBV5-1; j_gene: TRBJ2-5; d_gene: TRBD2; abundance: .; CDR3aa: CASYTRGGQETQYF; CDR3nt: TGCGCCAGCTACACGCGGGGGGGCCAAGAGACCCAGTACTTC
v_gene: TRBV9; j_gene: TRBJ2-1; d_gene: .; abundance: .; CDR3aa: CASSVEGSWNEQFF; CDR3nt: TGTGCCAGCAGCGTGGAGGGCAGTTGGAATGAGCAGTTCTTC
v_gene: TRBV7-2; j_gene: TRBJ1-2; d_gene: .; abundance: .; CDR3aa: CASSLAGQFYGYTF; CDR3nt: TGTGCCAGCAGCTTAGCGGGGCAGTTCTATGGCTACACCTTC
v_gene: TRBV5-4; j_gene: TRBJ2-5; d_gene: TRBD1; abundance: .; CDR3aa: CASRSQGARRETQYF; CDR3nt: TGTGCCAGCAGGAGCCAGGGGGCGAGGCGCGAGACCCAGTACTTC
v_gene: TRBV7-9; j_gene: TRBJ1-1; d_gene: .; abundance: .; CDR3aa: CASSPDGVNTEAFF; CDR3nt: TGTGCCAGCAGCCCCGACGGAGTGAACACTGAAGCTTTCTTT
v_gene: TRBV5-1; j_gene: TRBJ1-1; d_gene: TRBD1; abundance: .; CDR3aa: CASSLARGLSEAFF; CDR3nt: TGCGCCAGCAGCTTGGCCAGGGGGCTTTCTGAAGCTTTCTTT
v_gene: TRBV5-1; j_gene: TRBJ1-2; d_gene: .; abundance: .; CDR3aa: CASSLVGGSDYGYTF; CDR3nt: TGCGCCAGCAGCTTGGTCGGCGGGTCTGACTATGGCTACACCTTC
v_gene: TRBV5-1; j_gene: TRBJ2-3; d_gene: TRBD2; abundance: once; CDR3aa: CASSSHLTSGGTDTQYF; CDR3nt: TGCGCCAGCAGCTCTCACCTGACTAGCGGGGGCACAGATACGCAGTATTTT
v_gene: TRBV18; j_gene: TRBJ2-7; d_gene: .; abundance: .; CDR3aa: CASSPFSRVQHYEQYF; CDR3nt: TGTGCCAGCTCACCATTTAGCAGGGTCCAACACTACGAGCAGTACTTC
v_gene: TRBV6-1; j_gene: TRBJ2-7; d_gene: .; abundance: .; CDR3aa: CASSAGTIFPEQYF; CDR3nt: TGTGCCAGCAGTGCCGGGACAATTTTCCCCGAGCAGTACTTC
v_gene: TRBV28; j_gene: TRBJ1-5; d_gene: TRBD1; abundance: .; CDR3aa: CASSLRGQGEMDQPQHF; CDR3nt: TGTGCCAGCAGTTTAAGGGGACAGGGGGAGATGGATCAGCCCCAGCATTTT
v_gene: TRBV4-3; j_gene: TRBJ1-5; d_gene: TRBD1; abundance: .; CDR3aa: CASSQGQGPDQPQHF; CDR3nt: TGCGCCAGCAGCCAGGGACAGGGACCAGATCAGCCCCAGCATTTT
v_gene: TRBV7-3; j_gene: TRBJ2-5; d_gene: .; abundance: .; CDR3aa: CASSPGYQETQYF; CDR3nt: TGTGCCAGCAGCCCCGGGTATCAAGAGACCCAGTACTTC
v_gene: TRBV27; j_gene: TRBJ1-3; d_gene: .; abundance: .; CDR3aa: CASSTVLSSGNTIYF; CDR3nt: TGTGCCAGCAGTACCGTCCTGAGCTCTGGAAACACCATATATTTT
v_gene: TRBV19; j_gene: TRBJ2-2; d_gene: .; abundance: .; CDR3aa: CASSILHSGTGELFF; CDR3nt: TGTGCCAGTAGTATTTTGCATAGCGGCACCGGGGAGCTGTTTTTT
v_gene: TRBV7-7; j_gene: TRBJ2-5; d_gene: TRBD1; abundance: .; CDR3aa: CASSPGTGAQETQYF; CDR3nt: TGTGCCAGCAGCCCCGGGACAGGCGCCCAAGAGACCCAGTACTTC
v_gene: TRBV7-3; j_gene: TRBJ1-1; d_gene: TRBD1; abundance: .; CDR3aa: CASSLSTGARNTEAFF; CDR3nt: TGTGCCAGCAGCTTATCGACAGGGGCCCGGAACACTGAAGCTTTCTTT
v_gene: TRBV7-9; j_gene: TRBJ2-7; d_gene: .; abundance: .; CDR3aa: CASSLVGATYEQYF; CDR3nt: TGTGCCAGCAGCTTAGTGGGAGCTACCTACGAGCAGTACTTC
v_gene: TRBV7-2; j_gene: TRBJ1-1; d_gene: .; abundance: .; CDR3aa: CASSLDGGGTEAFF; CDR3nt: TGTGCCAGCAGCTTAGATGGGGGCGGAACTGAAGCTTTCTTT